These 13 T cell receptor beta chains came from one sample sequenced in a study of breast tumors, draining lymph nodes, adjacent tissues. TCRdb called the multiplex PCR reads again in MiXCR, with one record for every CDR3 protein. The top ten hold approximately 15% of the sample, which has some 16,000 distinct CDR3 sequences, around 49% seen once. The sequenced sample was tumor-adjacent breast tissue. All receptors come from a female donor with breast cancer. Some clones in this sample may be carry-over from other donors' samples.

By proportion, this clonotype is medium-sized. This chain uses TRBV7-3 with TRBJ2-1; a weak D match, TRBD2 (5 bases). The CDR3 totals 12 residues. Germline CDR1 reads SGHTA; CDR2 reads FQGTGA. The V and J ends lost 5 bases and 7 bases respectively, with 9 bases between them. The DNA for the CDR3 is TGTGCCAGCAGCCCAGGACTGAATGAGCAGTTCTTC. The encoded protein is CASSPGLNEQFF.

This clonotype has only a few counts. The rearrangement uses TRBV12-3 or TRBV12-4 and TRBJ1-5; D remains ambiguous. The CDR3 loop spans 13 amino acids. V was clipped by 3 bases and J by 4 bases, with 7 bases between them. The CDR3 nucleotides are TGTGCCAGCAGTTTCTTAGGAAATCAGCCCCAGCATTTT. This encodes CASSFLGNQPQHF.

Points on this clonotype: At one boundary the junction diverges from the germline segment, which might be a read error. This chain joins TRBV7-3 and TRBJ2-3; TRBD2 matches at 9 bases. This CDR3 is 13 amino acids long. CDR1 and CDR2 from the germline V gene are SGHTA and FQGTGA. CDR3 DNA: TGTGCCAGCAGCAACCGGGCTAGCGGGATCATTACTTTT. It yields the protein CASSNRASGIITF.

This clonotype was counted many times. J is TRBJ1-1 and V is TRBV12-5; 7 positions match TRBD1. V shed 6 bases, J shed 5 bases, and the junction held 6 bases outside the gene matches. The CDR3 covers 13 residues. Germline lookup yields CDR1 LGHNT and CDR2 FRNRAP. The CDR3 spells CASGTGAGTEAFF. CDR3 nucleotide sequence: TGTGCTAGTGGAACAGGGGCTGGGACTGAAGCTTTCTTT.

The rearrangement uses TRBV10-1 and TRBJ2-5; D remains ambiguous. Deletions cut 2 bases from V and 5 bases from J, with 9 bases between. CDR1 WNHNN and CDR2 SYGVQD come from the germline V gene (reference sequence). This CDR3 comprises 13 residues. This CDR3 is CASSENKGETQYF. CDR3 nucleotides: TGCGCCAGCAGTGAGAATAAAGGGGAGACCCAGTACTTC.

This clonotype was counted many times. The chain's CDR3 is CASSISLYGYTF. CDR3 DNA sequence: TGTGCCAGTAGTATAAGTCTCTATGGCTACACCTTC. J is TRBJ1-2 and V is TRBV19; D gene ambiguous. Germline V gives CDR1 LNHDA, CDR2 SQIVND (reference sequence). The CDR3 spans 12 residues. Trimming removed 2 bases at V and 4 bases at J, with 5 bases between.

About this clonotype itself: At one end, the junction sequence differs from germline, possibly due to a read error. The V call is TRBV27, the J call TRBJ2-3; D gene unclear. CDR3 length: 15 residues. The germline V gene encodes CDR1 MNHEY and CDR2 SMNVEV (reference sequence). CDR3 region: CACSLDAANADTQYF. The CDR3 nucleotides are TGTGCCTGCAGTTTAGATGCGGCCAACGCAGATACGCAGTATTTT.

This clonotype occurred many times. The J gene is TRBJ2-7, the V gene TRBV5-8; TRBD2 aligns across 10 bases. Trimming took 6 bases from V and 4 from J; bases not matched to a gene: 7. The CDR3 length is 14 residues. Germline V gives CDR1 SGHTS, CDR2 YDEGEE. CDR3 sequence (DNA): TGTGCCAGCAATGCAGCGGGAGGGCCTTACGAGCAGTACTTC. Translation: CASNAAGGPYEQYF.

V usage is TRBV7-3 and J usage is TRBJ2-4, with 7 positions matching TRBD2. Germline values: CDR1 SGHTA, CDR2 FQGTGA. V lost 5 bases and J lost 5; bases outside the gene matches: 9. The CDR3 has 15 residues. CDR3 region: CASSPADRGENIQYF. In DNA form, the CDR3 reads TGTGCCAGCAGCCCCGCTGACCGGGGGGAAAACATTCAGTACTTC. The variable domain in full, completed from reference TRBV7-3 and TRBJ2-4, reads GAGVSQTPSNKVTEKGKYVELRCDPISGHTALYWYRQSLGQGPEFLIYFQGTGAADDSGLPNDRFFAVRPEGSVSTLKIQRTERGDSAVYLCASSPADRGENIQYFGAGTRLSVL.

J is TRBJ2-3 and V is TRBV7-9, with 9 nucleotides matching TRBD2. The CDR3 is made up of 18 amino acids. V lost 5 bases, J lost 1 base, and 13 bases stayed unmatched. Germline CDR1 and CDR2: SEHNR and FQNEAQ (reference sequence). CDR3 coding DNA: TGTGCCAGCAGCCTCAAAGGTAGCGGGAGTGCCCGCACAGATACGCAGTATTTT. This gives the protein CASSLKGSGSARTDTQYF.

The chain couples TRBV7-2 to TRBJ1-2; D unclear. The CDR3 runs to 15 residues. The ends were cut back, 5 bases at V and 8 bases at J, with 21 bases in the middle. Germline CDR1 reads SGHTA; CDR2 reads FQGNSA. The CDR3: CASSRRLESKEGYTF. CDR3 DNA: TGTGCCAGCAGCCGCCGCCTCGAGAGCAAGGAAGGCTACACCTTC.

The chain joins TRBV24-1 to TRBJ2-1; no firm D call. Germline V gene sequence: CDR1 KGHDR, CDR2 SFDVKD. Trimming took 0 bases from V and 2 from J, leaving 19 bases between them. The CDR3 spans 19 residues. CDR3 DNA sequence: TGTGCCACCAGTGATTTGCGGGTCGCGTCCAATGGGGCCTACAATGAGCAGTTCTTC. Residues: CATSDLRVASNGAYNEQFF.

Many counts were recorded for this clonotype. One end of the junction is discordant with germline, which a read error may explain. CDR3 sequence reads: CASSLDLTSRLEAFF. The CDR3 nucleotides read TGCGCCAGCAGTTTGGATTTGACGTCCCGGCTTGAAGCTTTCTTT. The chain links TRBV5-1 to TRBJ1-1; D is unclear. Germline V gene lookup returns CDR1 SGHRS and CDR2 YFSETQ. The length of the CDR3 is 15 residues.